This is a list of T cell receptor beta chains from one sample in a study of blood T cells in healthy people across ages. TCRdb redid the calling of the 5' RACE reads with MiXCR, one entry per CDR3 protein. The table lists over 1,200,000 distinct CDR3 sequences, roughly 60% of them singletons, with over 5% in the top ten. Sequencing was performed on blood. These receptor sequences come from a man between 18 and 29 years old in good health. CDR3s include the opening cysteine and the closing phenylalanine or tryptophan. A D gene is named only where the DNA matches it firmly. Some rows have no size entry. The others give once, few or many, or a class for an expanded clone.

size	V	J	D	CDR3	DNA
NA	TRBV20-1	TRBJ1-6	TRBD1	CSAPRDSPNSPLHF	TGCAGTGCTCCTCGGGACAGCCCGAATTCACCCCTCCACTTT
NA	TRBV25-1	TRBJ2-6	NA	CASSVHNSGANVLTF	TGTGCCAGCAGTGTACATAACTCTGGGGCCAACGTCCTGACTTTC
NA	TRBV20-1	TRBJ2-1	TRBD2	CSARDRTSGRPYNEQFF	TGCAGTGCTAGAGACCGGACTAGCGGGAGACCCTACAATGAGCAGTTCTTC
few	TRBV29-1	TRBJ1-1	NA	CSAGAGPTTEAFF	TGCAGCGCGGGGGCAGGGCCGACCACTGAAGCTTTCTTT
NA	TRBV29-1	TRBJ2-1	TRBD2	CSVLPTSGRRYNEQFF	TGCAGCGTTCTCCCGACTAGCGGCCGGCGCTACAATGAGCAGTTCTTC
NA	TRBV5-1	TRBJ1-2	NA	CASSFSPDLLQGHPNYGYTF	TGCGCCAGCAGCTTCTCACCAGACTTACTTCAAGGACATCCTAACTATGGCTACACCTTC
NA	TRBV4-3	TRBJ2-3	NA	CASSQATRTGTQYF	TGCGCCAGCAGCCAAGCTACGCGGACGGGTACGCAGTATTTT
NA	TRBV5-1	TRBJ1-2	NA	CASSLDLSSSSRSLYGYTF	TGCGCCAGCAGCTTGGACCTTAGCTCGTCAAGCAGGTCCTTATATGGCTACACCTTC
NA	TRBV5-5	TRBJ1-4	NA	CASSLRGGTNEKLFF	TGTGCCAGCAGCTTGCGGGGGGGAACTAATGAAAAACTGTTTTTT
few	TRBV29-1	TRBJ2-1	TRBD2	CSVEDLEYLTSGGFYNEQFF	TGCAGCGTTGAAGATTTGGAGTATTTAACTAGCGGGGGGTTTTACAATGAGCAGTTCTTC
NA	TRBV29-1	TRBJ2-3	NA	CSVQDSSTDTQYF	TGCAGCGTTCAGGACTCCTCCACAGATACGCAGTATTTT
few	TRBV7-9	TRBJ2-5	NA	CASSTQGVDQETQYF	TGTGCCAGCAGCACTCAGGGAGTGGACCAAGAGACCCAGTACTTC
few	TRBV7-8	TRBJ2-3	NA	CASSLGTFNTQYF	TGTGCCAGCAGCCTCGGGACGTTTAATACGCAGTATTTT
NA	TRBV7-2	TRBJ1-2	NA	CASRKARSGNYGYTF	TGTGCCAGCAGGAAAGCACGGTCGGGTAACTATGGCTACACCTTC
few	TRBV4-2	TRBJ2-7	NA	CASSQWGTGTYEQYF	TGTGCCAGCAGCCAATGGGGTACAGGGACCTACGAGCAGTACTTC
few	TRBV7-9	TRBJ2-6	NA	CASSLGGGGSSGANVLTF	TGTGCCAGCAGCTTGGGCGGTGGCGGAAGCTCTGGGGCCAACGTCCTGACTTTC
NA	TRBV9	TRBJ2-5	NA	CASSGDDRLQETQYF	TGTGCCAGCAGCGGGGATGACAGGCTCCAAGAGACCCAGTACTTC
NA	TRBV12-3/TRBV12-4	TRBJ2-7	NA	CASSSVDSTYEQYF	TGTGCCAGCAGTTCGGTGGACAGCACCTACGAGCAGTACTTC
few	TRBV25-1	TRBJ1-1	NA	CASQENTEAFF	TGTGCCAGCCAGGAGAACACTGAAGCTTTCTTT
NA	TRBV20-1	TRBJ2-7	TRBD2	CSASEAGLAGIYEQYF	TGCAGTGCTAGTGAGGCAGGGCTAGCGGGAATCTACGAGCAGTACTTC
NA	TRBV6-6	TRBJ2-7	NA	CASSYRGDEQYF	TGTGCCAGCAGTTACCGTGGGGACGAGCAGTACTTC
NA	TRBV4-1	TRBJ1-2	TRBD1	CASSLPGTGDGYTF	TGCGCCAGCAGCCTACCAGGGACAGGGGATGGCTACACCTTC
once	TRBV12-3/TRBV12-4	TRBJ1-1	NA	CASSLRTNEAFF	TGTGCCAGCAGTTTAAGGACAAATGAAGCTTTCTTT
NA	TRBV25-1	TRBJ2-7	TRBD1	CASSEPTGGPWEQYF	TGTGCCAGCAGTGAACCGACAGGGGGCCCCTGGGAGCAGTACTTC
NA	TRBV7-2	TRBJ2-7	NA	CASSLVDAWETYEQYF	TGTGCCAGCAGCTTAGTCGATGCGTGGGAAACCTACGAGCAGTACTTC
NA	TRBV2	TRBJ2-1	TRBD1	CANEGTAHTDEQFF	TGTGCCAACGAAGGGACAGCCCATACCGATGAGCAGTTCTTC
NA	TRBV28	TRBJ2-3	NA	CASSQGAAEDTQYF	TGTGCCAGCAGCCAAGGGGCAGCAGAAGATACGCAGTATTTT
NA	TRBV11-2	TRBJ1-1	NA	CASSLEWRGPNTEAFF	TGTGCCAGCAGCTTAGAGTGGAGGGGACCGAACACTGAAGCTTTCTTT
NA	TRBV6-1	TRBJ1-1	NA	CASSEDGGMDTEAFF	TGTGCCAGCAGTGAAGATGGGGGCATGGACACTGAAGCTTTCTTT
NA	TRBV7-9	TRBJ2-1	NA	CASSGWIWGEQFF	TGTGCCAGCTCGGGATGGATTTGGGGTGAGCAGTTCTTC
NA	TRBV27	TRBJ2-3	TRBD2	CASSFLREGWTDTQYF	TGTGCCAGCAGTTTTCTGCGGGAGGGTTGGACAGATACGCAGTATTTT
NA	TRBV18	TRBJ2-1	TRBD2	CASSPSGSGGYNEQFF	TGTGCCAGCTCACCTTCGGGCAGCGGGGGATACAATGAGCAGTTCTTC
NA	TRBV20-1	TRBJ2-7	TRBD1	CSAGDRGYSYEQYF	TGCAGTGCGGGCGACAGGGGTTATTCCTACGAGCAGTACTTC
NA	TRBV6-5	TRBJ1-1	TRBD1	CASSYRGRTEAFF	TGTGCCAGCAGTTACAGGGGGCGAACTGAAGCTTTCTTT
few	TRBV7-2	TRBJ2-4	NA	CASSPFRQVSGNIQYF	TGTGCCAGCAGCCCTTTTCGGCAGGTATCGGGAAACATTCAGTACTTC
NA	TRBV11-2	TRBJ1-4	NA	CASTLDRANEKLFF	TGTGCCAGCACCCTAGACAGAGCTAATGAAAAACTGTTTTTT
NA	TRBV20-1	TRBJ1-1	NA	CSAPRTGRGGTEAFF	TGCAGTGCTCCAAGGACGGGCCGGGGTGGCACTGAAGCTTTCTTT
NA	TRBV20-1	TRBJ2-5	NA	CSASGSTNEQYF	TGCAGTGCTAGTGGGAGTACCAATGAGCAGTACTTC
once	TRBV6-5	TRBJ2-1	TRBD2	CASSFAPGLLTYNEQFF	TGTGCCAGCAGTTTCGCCCCGGGACTACTCACCTACAATGAGCAGTTCTTC
NA	TRBV6-2/TRBV6-3	TRBJ1-2	NA	CASTSTALANYGYTF	TGTGCCAGCACCTCGACGGCTTTAGCTAACTATGGCTACACCTTC
NA	TRBV9	TRBJ2-3	TRBD1	CASSADPDRVVLVTQYF	TGTGCCAGCAGCGCCGACCCAGACAGGGTAGTGCTAGTTACGCAGTATTTT
NA	TRBV29-1	TRBJ2-3	TRBD1	CSVEPLGGQDTDTQYF	TGCAGCGTGGAACCCTTGGGGGGACAGGACACAGATACGCAGTATTTT